This entry lists 20 T cell receptor beta chains sequenced from one sample in a study of shared clonotypes between healthy human individuals. Profiled with immunoSEQ multiplex PCR; TCRdb holds only in-frame clones, not every one. This table has more than 1.2 million clones, approximately 98.5% appearing once. The sequencing input was naive CD4+ T cells sorted from blood. Described subset: CD45RA+ positively selected. The receptor set was obtained from a man between 25 and 39 years old in good health.

The gene calls are TRBV25-1 and TRBJ2-3; perhaps TRBD2 as D (7 bases). V shed 1 base and J shed 11 bases, with 13 bases lying between them. This CDR3 region has 13 residues. Germline V CDR1 and CDR2: MGHDK, SYGVNS. The CDR3 is CASSEFGGHRQYF. The CDR3 coding sequence is TGTGCCAGCAGTGAATTCGGGGGGCATAGGCAGTATTTT.

The chain couples TRBV12-5 to TRBJ2-2; D gene ambiguous. V was cut by 1 base and J by 4 bases, with 13 bases left in between. The CDR3 is made up of 16 amino acids. Germline V gene sequence: CDR1 LGHNT, CDR2 FRNRAP. CDR3 sequence (DNA): TGTGCTAGTGGTTTGGCCCGGAGTGGCGGCACCGGGGAGCTGTTTTTT. The encoded protein is CASGLARSGGTGELFF.

V and J are TRBV27 and TRBJ1-3, with unresolved D. From germline, CDR1 is MNHEY and CDR2 SMNVEV (reference sequence). The CDR3 loop spans 15 amino acids. Trimming took off 5 bases at V and 4 bases at J, with 15 bases between the two ends. Here the CDR3 reads CASSPRTLPGNTIYF. As DNA, the CDR3 is TGTGCCAGCAGTCCCCGGACCTTACCGGGAAACACCATATATTTT.

The chain carries TRBV9 and TRBJ1-2; maybe TRBD1 (6 bases). Trimming took off 2 bases at V and 3 bases at J, with 17 bases between the two ends. The CDR3 loop spans 16 amino acids. In germline, CDR1 is SGDLS, CDR2 YYNGEE. The CDR3 loop reads CASSVERPGGYYGYTF. The CDR3 coding sequence is TGTGCCAGCAGCGTTGAGCGCCCGGGGGGCTACTATGGCTACACCTTC.

The V call is TRBV28, the J call TRBJ2-7, with TRBD2 as a possible D gene (6 bases). The CDR3 consists of 15 residues. V lost 2 bases to trimming and J lost 4 bases, with 15 bases between them. CDR1 is MDHEN, CDR2 SYDVKM, per germline. This chain's CDR3 is CASSLRRGITYEQYF. The CDR3 coding sequence is TGTGCCAGCAGTTTACGCCGGGGGATAACTTACGAGCAGTACTTC.

The rearrangement uses TRBV5-4 and TRBJ2-5; 7 bases fit TRBD2. Germline V CDR1 and CDR2: SGHNT, YYREEE (reference sequence). V was clipped by 3 bases and J by 2 bases; unmatched bases: 4. The CDR3 runs 14 residues. CDR3 in DNA: TGTGCCAGCAGCTCGGGACTATCACAAGAGACCCAGTACTTC. This codes for CASSSGLSQETQYF.

The chain uses TRBV7-8 and TRBJ2-7; D might be TRBD1 or TRBD2, each matching 5 bases. CDR3 length: 14 residues. V lost 5 bases, J lost 2 bases, and 13 bases lay in between. CDR1 SGHVS and CDR2 FQNEAQ come from the germline V gene. The DNA of the CDR3 is TGTGCCAGCAGCCACCTGGGGACCCCCTACGAGCAGTACTTC. It encodes CASSHLGTPYEQYF.

The V gene is TRBV2, the J gene TRBJ1-1, with 7 nucleotides matching TRBD1. The CDR3 runs 13 residues. Germline loops: CDR1 SNHLY, CDR2 FYNNEI. The ends lost 6 bases at V and 1 base at J; junction bases unmatched: 2. The CDR3 spells CASRDRWNTEAFF. The CDR3 coding sequence is TGTGCCAGCAGGGACAGGTGGAACACTGAAGCTTTCTTT.

CDR3 sequence (DNA): TGTGCCAGCAGCGCGGGCGGGAGTAGGACAGATACGCAGTATTTT. The encoded protein is CASSAGGSRTDTQYF. The chain is built from TRBV9 and TRBJ2-3, with TRBD2 identical over 7 bases. CDR1 and CDR2 from the germline V gene are SGDLS and YYNGEE. The ends lost 3 bases at V and 3 bases at J; junction bases unmatched: 7. The CDR3 sequence is 15 residues long.

This clone has just one count. The genes are TRBV19 and TRBJ2-1; 9 nucleotides agree with TRBD1. Per germline, CDR1 LNHDA and CDR2 SQIVND (reference sequence). V lost 7 bases, J lost 8 bases, and 12 bases stayed unmatched. There are 15 residues in the CDR3. The CDR3: CASTPRGQGLHEQFF. As DNA, the CDR3 is TGTGCCAGTACCCCTCGGGGACAGGGATTGCATGAGCAGTTCTTC.

V is TRBV19 and J is TRBJ2-7; 11 bases are shared with TRBD1. This CDR3 has 17 residues. The V gene's germline CDR1 is LNHDA and CDR2 SQIVND (reference sequence). V lost 5 bases, J lost 6 bases, and 15 bases stayed unmatched. The CDR3: CASSDSRDRGFLSEQYF. CDR3 DNA sequence: TGTGCCAGTAGTGATTCCCGGGACAGGGGGTTCTTAAGCGAGCAGTACTTC.

The chain couples TRBV5-1 to TRBJ2-1, with 7 positions matching TRBD2. The V segment lost 2 bases and the J segment 2 bases; nucleotides outside the gene matches: 4. This CDR3 comprises 15 residues. Germline V CDR1 and CDR2: SGHRS, YFSETQ. In nucleotides, the CDR3 is TGCGCCAGCAGCTTAGCGGGACCGACCTACAATGAGCAGTTCTTC. It is translated as CASSLAGPTYNEQFF. Full variable domain (rest looked up from reference TRBV5-1 and TRBJ2-1): KAGVTQTPRYLIKTRGQQVTLSCSPISGHRSVSWYQQTPGQGLQFLFEYFSETQRNKGNFPGRFSGRQFSNSRSEMNVSTLELGDSALYLCASSLAGPTYNEQFFGPGTRLTVL.

The chain combines TRBV6-1 with TRBJ2-7; D uncertain. The CDR3 has 12 amino acids. Trimming stripped 5 bases from V and 6 bases from J, with 11 bases between. From germline, CDR1 is MNHNS and CDR2 SASEGT. The CDR3 DNA reads TGTGCCAGCAGTCACGCCTCCGGCGAGCAGTACTTC. It translates to CASSHASGEQYF.

The gene calls are TRBV5-8 and TRBJ2-7; 7 nucleotides match TRBD1. The germline V gene has CDR1 SGHTS and CDR2 YDEGEE. The length of the CDR3 is 15 residues. The junction had 6 bases not matched to a gene; V was cut back by 3 bases and J by 0 bases. The CDR3 loop is CASSSGQASSYEQYF. The CDR3 nucleotides read TGTGCCAGCAGCTCTGGACAGGCCTCCTCCTACGAGCAGTACTTC.

The chain recombines TRBV4-3 with TRBJ2-1; D is uncertain. The germline gives CDR1 LGHNA, CDR2 YSLEER. Trimming took off 0 bases at V and 10 bases at J, with 10 bases between the two ends. This CDR3 region has 13 residues. The chain's CDR3 is CASSQDQKYEQFF. CDR3 in DNA: TGCGCCAGCAGCCAAGATCAAAAGTACGAGCAGTTCTTC.

The genes are TRBV5-3 and TRBJ1-1; perhaps TRBD1 as D (6 bases). TRBV5-3 is an ORF, and what it does is uncertain. The CDR3 loop spans 15 amino acids. The V gene lost 0 bases and the J gene lost 6 bases, with 15 bases spanning the gap. CDR3: CARSLDRVGSAEAFF. In DNA form, the CDR3 reads TGTGCCAGAAGCTTGGACAGGGTGGGTTCGGCTGAAGCTTTCTTT.

The V call is TRBV9, the J call TRBJ2-1; D uncertain. Trimming took 2 bases from V and 9 from J, leaving 12 bases between them. CDR1 is SGDLS and CDR2 is YYNGEE in the germline V gene. The CDR3 loop spans 13 amino acids. This CDR3 is CASSVHVWGEQFF. As DNA, the CDR3 is TGTGCCAGCAGCGTGCACGTCTGGGGTGAGCAGTTCTTC.

The V and J genes are TRBV29-1 and TRBJ2-2, with 7 bases fitting TRBD1. Trimming at V came to 8 bases and at J to 5 bases, leaving 11 bases not matched to a gene. Looked up from germline, CDR1 is SQVTM and CDR2 is ANQGSEA. The CDR3 spans 14 residues. The CDR3 DNA reads TGCAGCCCACCGAGGGGGCTTAGTACCGGGGAGCTGTTTTTT. As protein: CSPPRGLSTGELFF.

The rearrangement links TRBV19 to TRBJ2-7; 11 bases are a match to TRBD2. The CDR3 has 16 residues. CDR1 LNHDA and CDR2 SQIVND come from the germline V gene (reference sequence). V shed 6 bases, J shed 3 bases, and the junction held 10 bases outside the gene matches. The CDR3 sequence is CASSNSGTSGLYEQYF. The CDR3 DNA reads as TGTGCCAGTAGCAATTCCGGGACTAGCGGCCTCTACGAGCAGTACTTC. The full variable domain, with the rest looked up from reference TRBV19 and TRBJ2-7, is DGGITQSPKYLFRKEGQNVTLSCEQNLNHDAMYWYRQDPGQGLRLIYYSQIVNDFQKGDIAEGYSVSREKKESFPLTVTSAQKNPTAFYLCASSNSGTSGLYEQYFGPGTRLTVT.

J is TRBJ1-1 and V is TRBV7-9; D unresolved. The CDR3 covers 15 residues. Germline V gene sequence: CDR1 SEHNR, CDR2 FQNEAQ (reference sequence). Trimming shortened V by 2 bases and J by 3 bases, and 13 bases separated the two germline ends. This CDR3 is CASSLSGSQHTEAFF. The CDR3, as DNA: TGTGCCAGCAGCTTAAGCGGTTCACAGCACACTGAAGCTTTCTTT.